A selection of T cell receptor beta chains follows, all from one sample in a study of shared clonotypes between healthy human individuals. Here immunoSEQ multiplex PCR was the method, and the copy in TCRdb shows in-frame clones only, minus some. Counted here are some 2.4 million clones, approximately 93% occurring once; the ten biggest clones make up 0.36%. Sequencing was carried out using naive CD4+ T cells from PBMCs. The source is a man aged 18 to 29 in good health. Some clones in this sample may be carry-over from other donors' samples. The CDR3 runs from the conserved cysteine through the conserved F or W. The order of the fields is D gene, clone size, J gene, V gene, CDR3 DNA, CDR3 protein. D genes are given only for firm matches. The size entry is marked missing in some rows and otherwise reads once, few, many or a size class.

>-|-|TRBJ1-2|TRBV30
TGTGCCTATTCCATCTCTAACTATGGCTACACCTTC
CAYSISNYGYTF
>-|-|TRBJ2-5|TRBV6-6
TGTGCCAGCAGGCTGTTATCCAACAGAAGAAAAGAGACCCAGTACTTC
CASRLLSNRRKETQYF
>-|-|TRBJ2-3|TRBV6-5
TGTGCCAGCAGTTACTCGGGCACAGATACGCAGTATTTT
CASSYSGTDTQYF
>-|-|TRBJ1-3|TRBV2
TGTGCCAGCAGTGGGATGGGGTTGGTAAACACCATATATTTT
CASSGMGLVNTIYF
>-|-|TRBJ2-5|TRBV5-1
TGCGCCAGCAGCCCATTACAGAGGATGGAGACCCAGTACTTC
CASSPLQRMETQYF
>-|-|TRBJ1-2|TRBV7-3
TGTGCCAGCAGCTTAATAGGGAACTATGGCTACACCTTC
CASSLIGNYGYTF
>-|-|TRBJ2-5|TRBV2
TGTGCCAGCAGGCGGGACAGCGACCAAGAGACCCAGTACTTC
CASRRDSDQETQYF
>-|-|TRBJ2-7|TRBV2
TGTGCCAGCAGATATTACAGGGCTGGCTACGAGCAGTACTTC
CASRYYRAGYEQYF
>-|-|TRBJ2-3|TRBV28
TGTGCCACCGGGCAGCAGAGCACAGATACGCAGTATTTT
CATGQQSTDTQYF
>TRBD1|-|TRBJ1-1|TRBV28
TGTGCCAGCAGCCCTACAGGGGCCATGAACACTGAAGCTTTCTTT
CASSPTGAMNTEAFF
>TRBD1|-|TRBJ1-5|TRBV28
TGTGCCAGCAGTATGGGACAGGCTACGGAGCCCCAGCATTTT
CASSMGQATEPQHF
>TRBD1|once|TRBJ1-1|TRBV2
TGTGCCAGTTTCCAGGGGGTTGGGACTGAAGCTTTCTTT
CASFQGVGTEAFF
>-|-|TRBJ1-4|TRBV19
TGTGCCAGTAGATGGAGGGGGACTAATGAAAAACTGTTTTTT
CASRWRGTNEKLFF
>TRBD1|-|TRBJ1-4|TRBV4-3
TGCGCCAGCAGCCGCGCCCGACAGGGGGCGACTAATGAAAAACTGTTTTTT
CASSRARQGATNEKLFF
>-|-|TRBJ1-5|TRBV11-2
TGTGCCAGCAGCGGGGTCCTCAATCAGCCCCAGCATTTT
CASSGVLNQPQHF
>-|-|TRBJ1-1|TRBV6-6
TGTGCCAGCAAACCAGGGGCAGGCACTGAAGCTTTCTTT
CASKPGAGTEAFF
>TRBD2|-|TRBJ2-6|TRBV28
TGTGCCTCTTCCGATGGGGGGGCTGGGGCCAACGTCCTGACTTTC
CASSDGGAGANVLTF
>TRBD2|-|TRBJ2-1|TRBV9
TGTGCCAGCAGCGTCCTAGCGGATCCGATTAATGAGCAGTTCTTC
CASSVLADPINEQFF
>TRBD2|-|TRBJ2-7|TRBV5-1
TGCGCCAGCAGCCTGAATAGCGGGAGTTACTACGAGCAGTACTTC
CASSLNSGSYYEQYF
>-|-|TRBJ2-2|TRBV10-3
TGTGCCATCCACGGACAGCTTACGAACACCGGGGAGCTGTTTTTT
CAIHGQLTNTGELFF
>TRBD2|-|TRBJ2-5|TRBV9
TGTGCCAGCAGCGTAGGGCCTAGCGGAGAGCAAGAGACCCAGTACTTC
CASSVGPSGEQETQYF
>-|-|TRBJ2-1|TRBV5-1
TGCGCCAGCAGCCCCTACCTGGACGGGGGCCCCTACAATGAGCAGTTCTTC
CASSPYLDGGPYNEQFF
>TRBD1|-|TRBJ2-6|TRBV7-9
TGTGCCAGCAGCTTGTATTGGACAGGGGGTCCTGGGGCCAACGTCCTGACTTTC
CASSLYWTGGPGANVLTF
>-|once|TRBJ2-5|TRBV30
TGTGCCTGGAGTGTAATCGGAGGGAGTGGGGAGACCCAGTACTTC
CAWSVIGGSGETQYF
>-|-|TRBJ1-3|TRBV9
TGTGCCAGCAGCGTAGGGTCTGGAAACACCATATATTTT
CASSVGSGNTIYF
>TRBD2|once|TRBJ2-5|TRBV5-1
TGCGCCAGCAGCTTGTTCGCCACTAGCGGGCAAGAGACCCAGTACTTC
CASSLFATSGQETQYF
>-|-|TRBJ1-3|TRBV6-5
TGTGCCAGCCGCCCTAGGGCACTCTCTGGAAACACCATATATTTT
CASRPRALSGNTIYF
>-|-|TRBJ1-5|TRBV28
TGTGCCAGCAGTTTATTAACTTACCGACAGTTAAATAGCAATCAGCCCCAGCATTTT
CASSLLTYRQLNSNQPQHF
>-|-|TRBJ1-3|TRBV5-6
TGTGCCAGCAGCCTGAAGGGGCCTGGAAACACCATATATTTT
CASSLKGPGNTIYF
>TRBD1|-|TRBJ1-3|TRBV7-9
TGTGCCAGCAGCTTAGGCCGGGACAGACTGAACTCTGGAAACACCATATATTTT
CASSLGRDRLNSGNTIYF
>-|-|TRBJ2-7|TRBV6-1
TGTGCCAGCAGTGAAGCAAGGGTAGGGCAGTACTTC
CASSEARVGQYF